The TCR beta chain described here comes from a study of blood T cell repertoires in COVID-19. The table came from immunoSEQ multiplex PCR; TCRdb's copy has only in-frame clones and leaves some out. This table holds about 270,000 clones, about 90% found once. This clone was observed a single time. The germline gives CDR1 MDHEN, CDR2 SYDVKM. The CDR3 is 13 amino acids. Trimming took off 8 bases at V and 0 bases at J, with 8 bases between the two ends. Specimen: PBMCs or T cells enriched from blood (not recorded which). This TCR was recovered from a woman in her sixties who had recovered from COVID-19. The chain links TRBV28 to TRBJ2-1, with D perhaps matching TRBD2 (6 bases). The CDR3 here is CASGLLSYNEQFF. The CDR3 DNA is TGTGCCAGCGGACTACTCTCCTACAATGAGCAGTTCTTC.